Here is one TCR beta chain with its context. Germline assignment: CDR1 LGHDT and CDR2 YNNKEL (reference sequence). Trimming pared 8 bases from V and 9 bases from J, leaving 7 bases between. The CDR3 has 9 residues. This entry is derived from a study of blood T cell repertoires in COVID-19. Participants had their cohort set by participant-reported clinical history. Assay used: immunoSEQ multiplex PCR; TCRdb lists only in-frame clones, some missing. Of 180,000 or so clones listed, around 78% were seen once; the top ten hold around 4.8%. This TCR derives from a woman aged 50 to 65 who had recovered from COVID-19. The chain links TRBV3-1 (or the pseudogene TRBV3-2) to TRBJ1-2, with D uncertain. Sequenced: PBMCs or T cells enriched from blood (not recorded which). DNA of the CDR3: TGTGCCAGCCCTCAGAGCTACACCTTC. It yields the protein CASPQSYTF.